These T cell receptor beta chains were read from a single sample in a study of blood T cell repertoires in COVID-19. Here immunoSEQ multiplex PCR was the method, and the copy in TCRdb shows in-frame clones only, minus some. The top ten clones hold under 11% of a sample with 200,000 or so clones, 70% to 90% of them seen once. Sequencing input: peripheral blood. The receptors stem from a woman of 80 years or more with acute or convalescent COVID-19. Each CDR3 is given with its conserved first and last residue. Each record gives: V gene, clone size, CDR3 length, J gene, D gene, CDR3 DNA, CDR3 protein. The D gene is left open where the match is weak. Rows give clone size only sometimes, using once, few, many, or a class for an expanded clone.

>TRBV6-5|.|13|TRBJ2-2|.
TGTGCCAGCACCCGGCAGAGGACCGGGGAGCTGTTTTTT
CASTRQRTGELFF
>TRBV4-1|.|16|TRBJ2-5|TRBD2
TGCGCCAGCAGCCAAGCCCTCGGCGGGGGGAAAGAGACCCAGTACTTC
CASSQALGGGKETQYF
>TRBV18|.|14|TRBJ2-7|.
TGTGCCAGCTCACCACCGGCTCCGACCTACGAGCAGTACTTC
CASSPPAPTYEQYF
>TRBV18|few|14|TRBJ2-3|.
TGTGCCAGCTCTGCGACCGGGAGCACAGATACGCAGTATTTT
CASSATGSTDTQYF
>TRBV7-3|.|20|TRBJ1-4|TRBD1
TGTGCCAGCAGCTTTAACACCGGGACAGGGGAATCCTCAACTAATGAAAAACTGTTTTTT
CASSFNTGTGESSTNEKLFF
>TRBV27|few|16|TRBJ2-7|TRBD1
TGTGCCAGCAGGTCGACCGGGACAGGGGGAGGTTACGAGCAGTACTTC
CASRSTGTGGGYEQYF
>TRBV18|few|16|TRBJ1-1|.
TGTGCCAGCTCACAAGCACGGATAGCCATGAACACTGAAGCTTTCTTT
CASSQARIAMNTEAFF
>TRBV9|.|13|TRBJ1-1|.
TGTGCCAGCAGCGCAGGGCAGACCACTGAAGCTTTCTTT
CASSAGQTTEAFF
>TRBV24-1|.|14|TRBJ2-1|TRBD1
TGTGCCACCAGGGGACAGGGTCCCTACAATGAGCAGTTCTTC
CATRGQGPYNEQFF
>TRBV29-1|.|15|TRBJ2-7|.
TGCAGCGTTGAAAAGGGAGCAGGAATAACCTACGAGCAGTACTTC
CSVEKGAGITYEQYF
>TRBV5-1|.|18|TRBJ2-5|.
TGCGCCAGCAGCCCCCCAACCCCGAGCGGGCGGGGAGAAGAGACCCAGTACTTC
CASSPPTPSGRGEETQYF
>TRBV9|few|16|TRBJ2-2|.
TGTGCCAGCAGCGCCACCGGGACCCAGGGGACCGGGGAGCTGTTTTTT
CASSATGTQGTGELFF
>TRBV2|.|13|TRBJ2-7|.
TGTGCCAGCACCAGGGACTCGGGCTACGAGCAGTACTTC
CASTRDSGYEQYF
>TRBV6-2/TRBV6-3|once|12|TRBJ1-2|.
TGTGCCAGCAGTGACATGAACTATGGCTACACCTTC
CASSDMNYGYTF
>TRBV6-1|.|18|TRBJ2-1|TRBD2
TGTGCCAGCAGTGAAGCGCAAGGACTAGCGGGGGGGTTTGGAGAGCAGTTCTTC
CASSEAQGLAGGFGEQFF
>TRBV5-4|few|13|TRBJ1-1|.
TGTGCCAGCAGCCTGACAGGTTTGACTGAAGCTTTCTTT
CASSLTGLTEAFF
>TRBV3-1/TRBV3-2|.|15|TRBJ1-5|TRBD1
TGTGCCAGCAGCCCCCAAGGGGGCGGGAATCAGCCCCAGCATTTT
CASSPQGGGNQPQHF
>TRBV5-6|.|16|TRBJ1-3|.
TGTGCCAGCAGCTTGGTTGGGGGCGCGCGGGGAAACACCATATATTTT
CASSLVGGARGNTIYF
>TRBV3-1/TRBV3-2|once|14|TRBJ2-7|.
TGTGCCAGCAGCCAAGAAATAGCTAGCTACGAGCAGTACTTC
CASSQEIASYEQYF
>TRBV19|once|16|TRBJ1-4|.
TGTGCCAGTAGTGCCCCCTTACAGCTCCAAAGGGAAAAACTGTTTTTT
CASSAPLQLQREKLFF
>TRBV5-4|once|17|TRBJ2-3|TRBD1
TGTGCCAGCAGCAAGAACCCGGGACAGGGGGGCACAGATACGCAGTATTTT
CASSKNPGQGGTDTQYF
>TRBV7-9|.|16|TRBJ1-4|.
TGTGCCAGCAGCGTTCGAAGACAGTCAACTAATGAAAAACTGTTTTTT
CASSVRRQSTNEKLFF
>TRBV29-1|few|11|TRBJ2-7|TRBD1
TGCAGCGTTGGGGACAGCGCCGAGCAGTACTTC
CSVGDSAEQYF
>TRBV6-5|.|16|TRBJ2-1|.
TGTGCCAGCAGTTACTCGACCCCTAGCTCCTACAATGAGCAGTTCTTC
CASSYSTPSSYNEQFF
>TRBV14|once|16|TRBJ2-2|TRBD1
TGTGCCAGCAGCCATAGACAGGGGGCGAACACCGGGGAGCTGTTTTTT
CASSHRQGANTGELFF
>TRBV11-3|.|12|TRBJ2-1|.
TGTGCCAGCAGCTTGTGGGCCAATGAGCAGTTCTTC
CASSLWANEQFF
>TRBV6-6|.|14|TRBJ1-6|.
TGTGCCAGCAGTCCCCGAGCCTCCTTTTCACCCCTCCACTTT
CASSPRASFSPLHF
>TRBV19|.|13|TRBJ2-7|.
TGTGCCAGTAGTGGGCAGGGGAGGGACGAGCAGTACTTC
CASSGQGRDEQYF
>TRBV7-2|.|16|TRBJ1-5|.
TGTGCCAGCAGCTTAGCACTGGGCGTAGAAAATCAGCCCCAGCATTTT
CASSLALGVENQPQHF
>TRBV7-9|few|15|TRBJ2-5|TRBD2
TGTGCCAGCAGCCCTACGGCGGGAGTTCGGGAGACCCAGTACTTC
CASSPTAGVRETQYF
>TRBV19|.|13|TRBJ1-5|.
TGTGCCAGTTCGACGGGACTAAATCAGCCCCAGCATTTT
CASSTGLNQPQHF
>TRBV14|.|12|TRBJ1-6|.
TGTGCCAGCAGCCAACAGAGCGCACCCCTCCACTTT
CASSQQSAPLHF
>TRBV5-4|once|14|TRBJ2-5|.
TGTGCCAGCAGCTTGGAGCCGTACCAAGAGACCCAGTACTTC
CASSLEPYQETQYF
>TRBV10-3|.|15|TRBJ2-5|TRBD1
TGTGCCATCAGGAACGGCCGGACAGGGGACGAGACCCAGTACTTC
CAIRNGRTGDETQYF
>TRBV30|few|15|TRBJ1-4|TRBD1
TGTGCCTGGAGTGCCCAACTGGGGACAGGGGAAAAACTGTTTTTT
CAWSAQLGTGEKLFF
>TRBV7-9|.|12|TRBJ1-1|.
TGTGCCAGCAGCCCCGGGGGGTATTTGGCTTTCTTT
CASSPGGYLAFF
>TRBV12-1|.|15|TRBJ2-7|.
TGTGCCAGCAGCGTCCTTAGCGGGAGTCTCTACGAGCAGTACTTC
CASSVLSGSLYEQYF
>TRBV9|.|14|TRBJ2-7|TRBD2
TGTGCCAGCAGCCCGGGACTAGCCCCCGGCGAGCAGTACTTC
CASSPGLAPGEQYF
>TRBV28|.|13|TRBJ2-5|.
TGTGCCAGCAGTGTAGCGAGCCAAGAGACCCAGTACTTC
CASSVASQETQYF
>TRBV29-1|many|16|TRBJ1-1|TRBD1
TGCAGCGTCAACGCGGGGACAGCGGTACCGAACACTGAAGCTTTCTTT
CSVNAGTAVPNTEAFF
>TRBV7-9|few|13|TRBJ2-7|.
TGTGCCAGCAGCCAAGGGGCTAGCTACGAGCAGTACTTC
CASSQGASYEQYF
>TRBV7-2|.|15|TRBJ2-1|TRBD2
TGTGCCAGCAGCTTGACTAGCGGGGTCCTCAATGAGCAGTTCTTC
CASSLTSGVLNEQFF